This is a list of T cell receptor beta chains from one sample in a study of T cell changes during pregnancy in multiple sclerosis. TCRdb's copy holds only in-frame clones and misses some; the assay was immunoSEQ multiplex PCR. Here the sample spans about 69,000 clones, 80% to 95% being singletons. The sequences come from peripheral blood, collected in the third trimester of pregnancy. The receptors derive from a female donor in good health, enrolled as a control in a pregnancy study. Each CDR3 is given with its conserved first and last residue. A D gene is named only where the DNA matches it firmly. Not every row has a clone size; where given, it reads once, few, many or a size class.

J	size	V	D	CDR3	DNA
TRBJ2-7	NA	TRBV9	TRBD2	CASSLGLAGGYEQYF	TGTGCCAGCAGCTTGGGACTAGCGGGGGGATACGAGCAGTACTTC
TRBJ1-6	NA	TRBV5-6	NA	CASSLWRRSYNSPLHF	TGTGCCAGCAGCTTGTGGCGGAGGTCCTATAATTCACCCCTCCACTTT
TRBJ2-1	NA	TRBV7-2	NA	CASSPRGQTVTSYNEQFF	TGTGCCAGCAGCCCCCGAGGACAGACAGTAACTTCCTACAATGAGCAGTTCTTC
TRBJ2-7	NA	TRBV5-1	TRBD2	CASSNPSGGAGEQYF	TGCGCCAGCAGCAACCCGAGCGGGGGGGCCGGAGAGCAGTACTTC
TRBJ2-1	NA	TRBV11-2	NA	CASSFSLGGISYNEQFF	TGTGCCAGCAGCTTTTCGCTTGGCGGGATCTCCTACAATGAGCAGTTCTTC
TRBJ1-5	NA	TRBV27	NA	CASSFRPGNSNQPQHF	TGTGCCAGCAGTTTCCGGCCAGGGAACTCAAATCAGCCCCAGCATTTT
TRBJ1-3	NA	TRBV19	TRBD1	CATYPPGTGDGTGNTIYF	TGTGCCACCTACCCCCCAGGGACAGGGGATGGCACTGGAAACACCATATATTTT
TRBJ1-1	few	TRBV2	NA	CAPKEGTEAFF	TGTGCCCCCAAGGAGGGGACTGAAGCTTTCTTT
TRBJ2-1	NA	TRBV5-4	NA	CASSLDASGEQFF	TGTGCCAGCAGCTTGGATGCCTCCGGTGAGCAGTTCTTC
TRBJ1-2	NA	TRBV30	TRBD1	CAWSAHLTGGDYGYTF	TGTGCCTGGAGTGCACACCTGACAGGGGGTGACTATGGCTACACCTTC
TRBJ2-7	NA	TRBV5-4	TRBD1	CASSWWGQGKVEYF	TGTGCCAGCTCATGGTGGGGACAGGGTAAGGTCGAGTACTTC
TRBJ1-1	NA	TRBV2	TRBD1	CASSFLQGANTEAFF	TGTGCCAGCAGTTTTCTTCAGGGGGCGAACACTGAAGCTTTCTTT
TRBJ1-4	once	TRBV5-1	NA	CASSLDTTEEKLFF	TGCGCCAGCAGCTTGGACACAACGGAGGAAAAACTGTTTTTT
TRBJ2-1	NA	TRBV25-1	TRBD2	CASSPRGTGRAFEQFF	TGTGCCAGCAGTCCCCGAGGGACGGGGAGGGCCTTTGAGCAGTTCTTC
TRBJ2-7	once	TRBV6-5	TRBD1	CASSWTGDSYEQYF	TGTGCCAGCAGCTGGACAGGGGACTCCTACGAGCAGTACTTC
TRBJ2-5	NA	TRBV28	TRBD2	CASSPGVIAGETQYF	TGTGCCAGCAGTCCCGGGGTAATAGCGGGCGAGACCCAGTACTTC
TRBJ2-7	NA	TRBV7-6	TRBD1	CASSFGQGNEQYF	TGTGCCAGCAGCTTTGGACAGGGCAACGAGCAGTACTTC
TRBJ2-7	NA	TRBV2	NA	CANRAMWRSSYEQYF	TGTGCCAACAGGGCGATGTGGCGGAGTTCCTACGAGCAGTACTTC
TRBJ2-3	NA	TRBV15	TRBD2	CATSREASGSDTQYF	TGTGCCACCAGCAGAGAGGCTAGCGGGAGTGATACGCAGTATTTT
TRBJ2-5	NA	TRBV5-1	NA	CASRPEDGRGETQYF	TGCGCCAGCAGGCCCGAGGACGGCCGGGGGGAGACCCAGTACTTC
TRBJ1-4	NA	TRBV28	TRBD1	CASSPGDRSLFF	TGTGCCAGCAGCCCCGGGGACAGGTCACTGTTTTTT
TRBJ1-1	NA	TRBV5-1	NA	CASRLQDQNTEAFF	TGCGCCAGCAGGCTACAGGACCAGAACACTGAAGCTTTCTTT
TRBJ1-2	NA	TRBV6-1	TRBD1	CASSEALTGDLFYGYTF	TGTGCCAGCAGTGAAGCGCTTACAGGGGACTTATTCTATGGCTACACCTTC
TRBJ1-1	NA	TRBV19	NA	CASSIDLEGTEAFF	TGTGCCAGTAGTATAGATCTTGAGGGCACTGAAGCTTTCTTT
TRBJ2-3	NA	TRBV7-2	NA	CASSLVRDTQYF	TGTGCCAGCAGCTTAGTCCGGGATACGCAGTATTTT
TRBJ1-1	NA	TRBV6-1	NA	CASRHWSKTNTEAFF	TGTGCCAGCAGGCATTGGAGCAAAACGAACACTGAAGCTTTCTTT